This T cell receptor beta chain was sequenced for a study of breast tumors, draining lymph nodes, adjacent tissues. This clonotype was seen only a few times. What it binds is unknown. Per the germline V gene, CDR1 is SGHTA and CDR2 is FQGNSA. The CDR3 runs to 16 residues. Trimming at V came to 1 base and at J to 3 bases, leaving 8 bases not matched to a gene. MiXCR was run by TCRdb on the multiplex PCR reads, yielding one entry per CDR3 protein. The sample contains some 200,000 distinct CDR3 sequences, approximately 33% of which appear only once. The lymph nodes were axillary draining lymph nodes from breast cancer patients. Study observations and caveats: Tumors had less TCR diversity than lymph nodes, more than nontumor tissue. Tumor T cell lymph node origin was a supported hypothesis, not proven. Tumor and nontumor repertoires were significantly more similar in luminal-like than in basal-like breast cancer.

V gene TRBV7-2 combines with J gene TRBJ1-1; 7 bases fit TRBD1. The origin of this receptor is a female donor with breast cancer. Some clones in this sample may be carry-over from other donors' samples. The specimen was axillary lymph node tissue. The CDR3 spells CASSLVGDREDTEAFF. The CDR3 nucleotides read TGTGCCAGCAGCTTAGTTGGAGACAGGGAGGACACTGAAGCTTTCTTT.